The 6 T cell receptor beta chains presented below share a single source sample, sequenced in a study of blood T cell repertoires in COVID-19. Clones were sequenced by immunoSEQ multiplex PCR, and TCRdb holds only the in-frame ones, with some missing. The sample lists approximately 350,000 clones, around nine tenths seen once, with approximately 3.5% in the top ten. Sequencing input: peripheral blood. These receptors all stem from a woman between 18 and 30 years old who had recovered from COVID-19.

The chain joins TRBV28 to TRBJ1-1; 8 bases align to TRBD1. The CDR3 spans 14 residues. The junction had 3 bases not matched to a gene; V was cut back by 5 bases and J by 1 base. The germline V gene encodes CDR1 MDHEN and CDR2 SYDVKM. CDR3 nucleotide sequence: TGTGCCAGCAGTCCGGGGACAGGGAACACTGAAGCTTTCTTT. Translated: CASSPGTGNTEAFF.

This clone was recorded only once. The chain has TRBV6-2 or TRBV6-3 and TRBJ1-5; 8 positions match TRBD1. The V gene end was trimmed by 6 bases and the J gene end by 2 bases; junction bases not matched to a gene: 9. The V gene's germline CDR1 is MNHEY and CDR2 SVGEGT. The CDR3 contains 16 residues. CDR3 DNA: TGTGCCAGCAGCTATGACAGGGGTAAAGGCAATCAGCCCCAGCATTTT. As protein: CASSYDRGKGNQPQHF.

The DNA for the CDR3 is TGTGCCAGTAGCCAACTAGCGGGATCCTACAATGAGCAGTTCTTC. This encodes CASSQLAGSYNEQFF. This chain joins TRBV19 and TRBJ2-1; 10 bases map to TRBD2. The germline CDR1 and CDR2 sequences are LNHDA and SQIVND (reference sequence). With 6 bases clipped from V and 1 base from J, the junction kept 3 bases outside the gene matches. This CDR3 comprises 15 residues. Looking up the rest from reference TRBV19 and TRBJ2-1 gives the full variable domain: DGGITQSPKYLFRKEGQNVTLSCEQNLNHDAMYWYRQDPGQGLRLIYYSQIVNDFQKGDIAEGYSVSREKKESFPLTVTSAQKNPTAFYLCASSQLAGSYNEQFFGPGTRLTVL.

The chain couples TRBV5-1 to TRBJ2-2; the match to TRBD1 covers 10 bases. This CDR3 comprises 15 residues. V was clipped by 2 bases and J by 6 bases; unmatched bases: 4. Per germline, CDR1 SGHRS and CDR2 YFSETQ. CDR3 in amino acids: CASSFQDRGAGELFF. The DNA of the CDR3 is TGCGCCAGCAGCTTTCAGGACAGGGGGGCCGGGGAGCTGTTTTTT. Together with reference TRBV5-1 and TRBJ2-2, the CDR3 gives the full variable domain: KAGVTQTPRYLIKTRGQQVTLSCSPISGHRSVSWYQQTPGQGLQFLFEYFSETQRNKGNFPGRFSGRQFSNSRSEMNVSTLELGDSALYLCASSFQDRGAGELFFGEGSRLTVL.

CDR3 in DNA: TGCAGTACCGCCTACGGGGAGACCCAGTACTTC. Translation gives CSTAYGETQYF. This chain links TRBV20-1 with TRBJ2-5; no reliable D call. The CDR3 extends over 11 amino acids. Trimming shortened V by 8 bases and J by 5 bases, and 12 bases separated the two germline ends. Germline assignment: CDR1 DFQATT and CDR2 SNEGSKA (reference sequence).

The chain links TRBV28 to TRBJ1-3; 8 nucleotides match TRBD1. After removal of 8 bases from V and 0 bases from J, the junction contained 3 bases not matched to a gene. The CDR3 is made up of 14 amino acids. Germline assignment: CDR1 MDHEN and CDR2 SYDVKM. The CDR3 DNA is TGTGCCAGCGGACAGGGCAGCTCTGGAAACACCATATATTTT. Its translation: CASGQGSSGNTIYF.